The 15 T cell receptor beta chains in this list originate from one sample, sequenced in a study of T-cell reconstitution after alpha-beta-depleted transplantation in children. The authors prepared the TCRbeta library with unique molecular identifiers. TCRdb processed the PCR reads anew with MiXCR; each CDR3 protein has one entry. The sample shows about 370,000 distinct CDR3 sequences, just over 20% of them seen only once. The specimen was PBMCs from the stem cell graft donor, collected from the stem cell graft. The receptor source for this set is a human donor who donated a stem cell graft to a child with acute myeloid leukemia.

The genes are TRBV27 and TRBJ1-2; D not certain. Trimming removed 5 bases at V and 4 bases at J, with 8 bases between. The CDR3 is 12 residues long. CDR1 is MNHEY, CDR2 SMNVEV, per germline (reference sequence). DNA for the CDR3: TGTGCCAGCAGTCCCGAGGGCTATGGCTACACCTTC. Protein product: CASSPEGYGYTF.

The chain combines TRBV14 with TRBJ1-5; D perhaps matches TRBD1 (5 bases). CDR3 size: 14 residues. V shed 3 bases and J shed 1 base, with 7 bases lying between them. Germline CDR1 is SGHDN and CDR2 is FVKESK. The CDR3 loop is CASSQGGSNQPQHF. CDR3 coding DNA: TGTGCCAGCAGCCAGGGGGGAAGCAATCAGCCCCAGCATTTT.

Many counts were recorded for this clonotype. This chain joins TRBV27 and TRBJ2-1; possible D gene TRBD2, 5 bases. The CDR3 spans 15 residues. The V gene lost 5 bases and the J gene lost 1 base, with 12 bases spanning the gap. The germline CDR1 and CDR2 sequences are MNHEY and SMNVEV (reference sequence). CDR3 residues: CASSLRTESYNEQFF. CDR3 coding DNA: TGTGCCAGCAGTCTCAGGACTGAATCCTACAATGAGCAGTTCTTC.

The rearrangement links TRBV19 to TRBJ2-5; 7 bases are a match to TRBD1. From germline, CDR1 is LNHDA and CDR2 SQIVND (reference sequence). This CDR3 region has 13 residues. J gave up 6 bases and V 3 bases, and 4 bases lay outside the gene matches. In DNA form, the CDR3 reads TGTGCCAGTAGTATTGACAGGGAGCAGACCCAGTACTTC. Translating gives CASSIDREQTQYF.

The J gene is TRBJ2-1, the V gene TRBV7-3; 7 bases line up with TRBD1. The CDR3 consists of 17 residues. Per the germline V gene, CDR1 is SGHTA and CDR2 is FQGTGA. V lost 5 bases to trimming and J lost 2 bases; unmatched junction nucleotides: 12. DNA for the CDR3: TGTGCCAGCAGCCCAGCAGACCGGGACAGCCCCTACAATGAGCAGTTCTTC. Encoded protein: CASSPADRDSPYNEQFF.

This chain uses TRBV4-1 with TRBJ2-3, with D perhaps assigned TRBD1 or TRBD2 (5 bases each). This CDR3 is built from 15 residues. Trimming removed 0 bases at V and 4 bases at J, with 11 bases between. CDR1 is MGHRA, CDR2 YSYEKL, per germline. Written as DNA, the CDR3 is TGCGCCAGCAGCCAAGAACCGGGACCCCCAGATACGCAGTATTTT. It is translated as CASSQEPGPPDTQYF.

This chain joins TRBV2 and TRBJ2-2, with D possibly TRBD1 on 6 matching bases. The CDR3 runs to 15 residues. Germline CDR1 is SNHLY and CDR2 is FYNNEI. V was shortened by 4 bases and J by 0 bases, with 9 bases between the two germline ends. The CDR3 DNA follows: TGTGCCAGCAGTGCAGGGGTCGCGAACACCGGGGAGCTGTTTTTT. Translation gives CASSAGVANTGELFF.

The sample holds many counts of this clonotype. The chain is built from TRBV6-5 and TRBJ2-7, with TRBD2 as a possible D gene (6 bases). The CDR3 runs to 14 residues. Trimming shortened V by 5 bases and J by 2 bases, and 13 bases separated the two germline ends. Per germline, CDR1 MNHEY and CDR2 SVGAGI. CDR3 sequence (DNA): TGTGCCAGCAGTAACCGGGACTCCACCTACGAGCAGTACTTC. This codes for CASSNRDSTYEQYF.

The sample holds many counts of this clonotype. The chain combines TRBV5-6 with TRBJ2-1; TRBD1 matches at 7 bases. The trim removed 4 bases at V and 2 bases at J, leaving 12 bases unmatched. Germline V gives CDR1 SGHDT, CDR2 YYEEEE. This CDR3 comprises 17 residues. CDR3 coding DNA: TGTGCCAGCAGCCCACCCGCGGACAGGAGAGCCTACAATGAGCAGTTCTTC. It codes for CASSPPADRRAYNEQFF. The full variable domain, with the rest looked up from reference TRBV5-6 and TRBJ2-1, is DAGVTQSPTHLIKTRGQQVTLRCSPKSGHDTVSWYQQALGQGPQFIFQYYEEEERQRGNFPDRFSGHQFPNYSSELNVNALLLGDSALYLCASSPPADRRAYNEQFFGPGTRLTVL.

A few counts support this clonotype. The chain combines TRBV12-3 or TRBV12-4 with TRBJ1-4; D is ambiguous. This CDR3 has 16 amino acids. V lost 5 bases to trimming and J lost 2 bases, with 15 bases between them. The CDR3 DNA reads TGTGCCAGCAGTCTGAGATTGGCTGTGACTAATGAAAAACTGTTTTTT. Its protein is CASSLRLAVTNEKLFF.

The rearrangement joins TRBV12-3 or TRBV12-4 to TRBJ2-4, with D tentatively TRBD1 (6 bases). The length of the CDR3 is 16 residues. The ends were cut back, 3 bases at V and 3 bases at J, with 15 bases in the middle. CDR3 nucleotide sequence: TGTGCCAGCAGTTTCACAGGGCTCGTGGACAAAAACATTCAGTACTTC. This encodes CASSFTGLVDKNIQYF.

This clonotype has at least ten counts. The chain carries TRBV6-5 and TRBJ2-1; 9 bases align to TRBD1. The V segment lost 4 bases and the J segment 8 bases; nucleotides outside the gene matches: 0. The CDR3 length is 12 residues. Per germline, CDR1 MNHEY and CDR2 SVGAGI. The CDR3 loop reads CASSWTGDEQFF. DNA for the CDR3: TGTGCCAGCAGTTGGACAGGGGATGAGCAGTTCTTC.

The chain joins TRBV29-1 to TRBJ1-2; the D is unclear. V lost 4 bases and J 5 bases, leaving 8 bases between the germline ends. Germline V CDR1 and CDR2: SQVTM, ANQGSEA. The CDR3 is 11 residues long. The chain's CDR3 is CSVGAGYGYTF. The CDR3 DNA follows: TGCAGCGTTGGTGCTGGTTATGGCTACACCTTC.

The CDR3 DNA follows: TGTGCCAGCACCACCCCCCGGACTAGCGGGAGAGCAGATACGCAGTATTTT. This translates into CASTTPRTSGRADTQYF. The gene calls are TRBV28 and TRBJ2-3, with 13 bases aligning to TRBD2. V lost 7 bases, J lost 4 bases, and 11 bases stayed unmatched. The germline V gene has CDR1 MDHEN and CDR2 SYDVKM. The CDR3 has 17 residues. The variable domain in full, completed from reference TRBV28 and TRBJ2-3, reads DVKVTQSSRYLVKRTGEKVFLECVQDMDHENMFWYRQDPGLGLRLIYFSYDVKMKEKGDIPEGYSVSREKKERFSLILESASTNQTSMYLCASTTPRTSGRADTQYFGPGTRLTVL.

This chain joins TRBV27 and TRBJ2-1, with 10 bases that match TRBD1. V lost 5 bases and J lost 6; bases outside the gene matches: 7. The CDR3 consists of 15 residues. Per germline, CDR1 MNHEY and CDR2 SMNVEV (reference sequence). The CDR3 loop reads CASSPRTGGSNEQFF. The CDR3 coding sequence is TGTGCCAGCAGTCCCCGGACAGGGGGTTCCAATGAGCAGTTCTTC.